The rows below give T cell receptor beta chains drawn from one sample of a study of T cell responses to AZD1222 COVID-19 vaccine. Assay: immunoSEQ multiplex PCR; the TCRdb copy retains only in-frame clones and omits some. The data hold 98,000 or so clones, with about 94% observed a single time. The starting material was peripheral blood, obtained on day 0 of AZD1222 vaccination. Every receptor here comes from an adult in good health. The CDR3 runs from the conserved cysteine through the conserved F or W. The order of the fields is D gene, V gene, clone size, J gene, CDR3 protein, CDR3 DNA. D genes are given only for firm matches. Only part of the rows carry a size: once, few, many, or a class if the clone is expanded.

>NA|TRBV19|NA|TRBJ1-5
CASSIGSPASQPQHF
TGTGCCAGTAGTATAGGCTCCCCAGCCAGTCAGCCCCAGCATTTT
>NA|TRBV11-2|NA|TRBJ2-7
CASSLTGLGSYEQYF
TGTGCCAGCAGCCTAACAGGTTTAGGCTCCTACGAGCAGTACTTC
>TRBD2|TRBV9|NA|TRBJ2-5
CASSVSPGLAQETQYF
TGTGCCAGCAGCGTATCCCCGGGACTAGCCCAAGAGACCCAGTACTTC
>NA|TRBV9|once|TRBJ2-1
CASSVVPYEQFF
TGTGCCAGCAGCGTAGTGCCATATGAGCAGTTCTTC
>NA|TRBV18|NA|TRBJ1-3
CASSAVGSDVRNTIYF
TGTGCCAGCTCAGCCGTGGGCAGCGACGTAAGAAACACCATATATTTT
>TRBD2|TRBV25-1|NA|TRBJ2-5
CASSPRLAEWETQYF
TGTGCCAGCTCCCCCCGGCTAGCGGAGTGGGAGACCCAGTACTTC
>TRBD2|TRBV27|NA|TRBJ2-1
CASLAGLAGDGRYNEQFF
TGTGCCAGCTTAGCGGGACTAGCGGGAGATGGAAGATACAATGAGCAGTTCTTC
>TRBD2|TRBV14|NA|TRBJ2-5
CASSQDGAGRETQYF
TGTGCCAGCAGCCAAGATGGAGCGGGACGAGAGACCCAGTACTTC
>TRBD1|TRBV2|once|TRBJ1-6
CASSVGVGTVNSPLHF
TGTGCCAGCAGTGTCGGAGTTGGGACAGTGAATTCACCCCTCCACTTT
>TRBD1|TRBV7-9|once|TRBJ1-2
CASSRGQGEDYTF
TGTGCCAGCAGCCGTGGGCAGGGGGAGGACTACACCTTC
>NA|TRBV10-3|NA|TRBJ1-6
CAISDRGASPLHF
TGTGCCATCAGTGATAGGGGGGCCTCACCCCTCCACTTT
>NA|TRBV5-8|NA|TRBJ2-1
CASSSRQFSYNEQFF
TGTGCCAGCAGCTCACGACAGTTCTCTTACAATGAGCAGTTCTTC
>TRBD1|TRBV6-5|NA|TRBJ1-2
CASSFSRGGGYTF
TGTGCCAGCAGTTTCTCCAGGGGGGGTGGCTACACCTTC
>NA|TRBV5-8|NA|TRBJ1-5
CASSLGEGVQPQHF
TGTGCCAGCAGCTTGGGGGAAGGGGTTCAGCCCCAGCATTTT
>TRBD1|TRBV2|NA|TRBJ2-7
CASSERTGGLQF
TGTGCCAGCAGTGAAAGGACAGGGGGCCTACAATTC
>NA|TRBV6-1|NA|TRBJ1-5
CASSEAVSSRKPQHF
TGTGCCAGCAGTGAAGCGGTATCGTCTCGAAAGCCCCAGCATTTT
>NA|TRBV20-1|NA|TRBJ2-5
CSAESQETQYF
TGCAGTGCAGAGTCTCAAGAGACCCAGTACTTC
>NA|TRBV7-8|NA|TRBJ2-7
CASGGKEGYEQYF
TGTGCCAGCGGGGGGAAAGAAGGTTACGAGCAGTACTTC
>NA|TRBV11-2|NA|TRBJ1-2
CASSLSGTDGYTF
TGTGCCAGCAGCTTATCGGGTACGGATGGCTACACCTTC
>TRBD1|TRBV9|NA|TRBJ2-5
CASSGGTGKQETQYF
TGTGCCAGCAGCGGGGGGACAGGGAAACAAGAGACCCAGTACTTC
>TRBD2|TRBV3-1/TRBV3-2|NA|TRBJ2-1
CASSQGYLAGDEQFF
TGTGCCAGCAGCCAAGGGTACCTAGCGGGAGATGAGCAGTTCTTC
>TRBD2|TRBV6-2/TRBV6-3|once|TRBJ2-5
CASSYSDSGVQETQYF
TGTGCCAGCAGTTACTCGGATAGCGGGGTGCAAGAGACCCAGTACTTC
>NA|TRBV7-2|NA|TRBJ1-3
CASSGAGNTIYF
TGTGCCAGCAGTGGAGCTGGAAACACCATATATTTT
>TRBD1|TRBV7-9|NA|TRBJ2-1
CASSFRGSLYNEQFF
TGTGCCAGCAGCTTCAGGGGGTCCCTCTACAATGAGCAGTTCTTC
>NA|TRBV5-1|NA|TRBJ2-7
CASSDAGQNYEQYF
TGCGCCAGCAGCGACGCGGGACAGAACTACGAGCAGTACTTC
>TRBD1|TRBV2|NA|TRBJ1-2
CASSVETGKLINYGYTF
TGTGCCAGCAGTGTGGAGACAGGGAAACTTATCAACTATGGCTACACCTTC
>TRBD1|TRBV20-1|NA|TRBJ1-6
CSASVGQDNSPLHF
TGCAGTGCTAGTGTGGGACAGGATAATTCACCCCTCCACTTT
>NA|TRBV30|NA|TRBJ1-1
CAWSGNGDTEAFF
TGTGCCTGGAGTGGAAACGGCGACACTGAAGCTTTCTTT
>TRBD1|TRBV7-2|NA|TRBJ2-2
CASSSGTAVNTGELFF
TGTGCCAGCAGCTCGGGGACAGCCGTGAACACCGGGGAGCTGTTTTTT
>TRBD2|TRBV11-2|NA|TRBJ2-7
CASGRLGGRVGEQYF
TGTGCCAGCGGCAGACTAGGCGGGAGGGTTGGGGAGCAGTACTTC
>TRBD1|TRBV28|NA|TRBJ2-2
CASRGGTGRTGELFF
TGTGCCAGCAGGGGGGGGACAGGGAGGACCGGGGAGCTGTTTTTT
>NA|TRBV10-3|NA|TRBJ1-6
CAIREPTGNSPLHF
TGTGCCATCAGGGAACCGACAGGAAATTCACCCCTCCACTTT
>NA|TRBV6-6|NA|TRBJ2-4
CATEQGTKNIQYF
TGTGCCACTGAACAGGGAACCAAAAACATTCAGTACTTC
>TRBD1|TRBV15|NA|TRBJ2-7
CATSRDRGQTSYEQYF
TGTGCCACCAGCAGGGACAGGGGGCAAACCTCCTACGAGCAGTACTTC
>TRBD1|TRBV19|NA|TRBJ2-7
CASSTDRDAYEQYF
TGTGCCAGTAGTACGGACAGGGACGCCTACGAGCAGTACTTC
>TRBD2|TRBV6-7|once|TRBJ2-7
CASARGGPNYEQYF
TGTGCCAGCGCGCGGGGGGGCCCAAACTACGAGCAGTACTTC
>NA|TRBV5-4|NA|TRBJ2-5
CASSLTVEETQYF
TGTGCCAGCAGCTTAACAGTGGAGGAGACCCAGTACTTC
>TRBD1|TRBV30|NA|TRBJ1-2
CAWSGTGAGGYTF
TGTGCCTGGAGTGGGACAGGGGCGGGCGGCTACACCTTC
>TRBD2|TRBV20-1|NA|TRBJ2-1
CSASQGAGDEQFF
TGCAGTGCTAGTCAGGGCGCGGGAGATGAGCAGTTCTTC
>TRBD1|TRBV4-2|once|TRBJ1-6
CASSQEHGTGTKSLHF
TGTGCCAGCAGCCAAGAGCACGGGACAGGGACTAAATCCCTCCACTTT
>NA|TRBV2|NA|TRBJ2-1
CASSEISQTADEQFF
TGTGCCAGCAGTGAAATCAGCCAAACCGCAGATGAGCAGTTCTTC
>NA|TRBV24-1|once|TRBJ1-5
CATSDPHPYRQPEPFSYGNQPQHF
TGTGCCACCAGTGATCCTCACCCTTACCGACAGCCAGAACCCTTCTCGTATGGCAATCAGCCCCAGCATTTT
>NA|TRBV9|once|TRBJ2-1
CASSVVGEVGEQFF
TGTGCCAGCAGCGTAGTGGGGGAGGTGGGTGAGCAGTTCTTC
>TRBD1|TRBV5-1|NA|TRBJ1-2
CASSYTGTGQGYTF
TGCGCCAGCAGCTACACCGGGACAGGGCAGGGCTACACCTTC
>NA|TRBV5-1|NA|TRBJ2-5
CASSRSGARAETQYF
TGCGCCAGCAGCCGATCAGGGGCAAGGGCCGAGACCCAGTACTTC
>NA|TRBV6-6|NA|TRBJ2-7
CASSYREAGGYEQYF
TGTGCCAGCAGTTACAGGGAGGCAGGGGGATACGAGCAGTACTTC
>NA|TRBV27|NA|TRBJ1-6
CASSFFPPEQINSPLHF
TGTGCCAGCAGTTTCTTCCCCCCGGAACAGATTAATTCACCCCTCCACTTT